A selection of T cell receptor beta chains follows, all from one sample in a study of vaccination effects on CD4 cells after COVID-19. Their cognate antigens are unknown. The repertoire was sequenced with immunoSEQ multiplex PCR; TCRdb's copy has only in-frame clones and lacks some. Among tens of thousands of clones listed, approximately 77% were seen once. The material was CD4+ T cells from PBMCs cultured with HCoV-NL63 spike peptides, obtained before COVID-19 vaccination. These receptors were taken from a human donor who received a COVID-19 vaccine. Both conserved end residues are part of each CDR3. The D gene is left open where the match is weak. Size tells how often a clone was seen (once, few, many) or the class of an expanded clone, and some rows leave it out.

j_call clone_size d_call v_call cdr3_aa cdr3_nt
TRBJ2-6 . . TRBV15 CATSLVSGANVLTF TGTGCCACCAGCTTAGTTTCTGGGGCCAACGTCCTGACTTTC
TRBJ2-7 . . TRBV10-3 CAISEFSSYEQYF TGTGCCATCAGTGAGTTCTCCTCCTACGAGCAGTACTTC
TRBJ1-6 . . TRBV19 CASSYRDSPLHF TGTGCCAGTAGTTATAGGGATTCACCCCTCCACTTT
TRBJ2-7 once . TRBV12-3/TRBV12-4 CASSLRGAGEQYF TGTGCCAGCAGTTTAAGGGGGGCGGGCGAGCAGTACTTC
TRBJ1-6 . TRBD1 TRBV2 CASSGDRGPQNNSPLHF TGTGCCAGCAGCGGGGACAGGGGCCCCCAGAATAATTCACCCCTCCACTTT
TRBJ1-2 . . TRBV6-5 CASRQGGGNYGYTF TGTGCCAGTCGTCAGGGTGGGGGAAACTATGGCTACACCTTC
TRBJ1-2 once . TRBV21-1 CASSKGGRTGYTF TGTGCCAGCAGCAAAGGGGGCAGGACTGGCTACACCTTC
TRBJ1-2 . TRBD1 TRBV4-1 CASSQDHRGPAGGYTF TGCGCCAGCAGCCAAGATCACAGGGGGCCCGCCGGAGGCTACACCTTC
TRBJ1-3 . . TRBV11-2 CASSYSRNTIYF TGTGCCAGCAGCTACAGTCGGAACACCATATATTTT
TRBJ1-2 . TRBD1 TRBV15 CATSNDRGYGYTF TGTGCCACCAGCAATGACAGGGGCTATGGCTACACCTTC
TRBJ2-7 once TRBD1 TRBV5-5 CASSLPGQGSEQYF TGTGCCAGCAGCTTGCCCGGACAGGGGAGCGAGCAGTACTTC
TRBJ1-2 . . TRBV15 CATTTTRAGGGYTF TGTGCCACCACCACCACCCGGGCGGGGGGCGGCTACACCTTC
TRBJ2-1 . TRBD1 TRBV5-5 CASSPGTGPYNEQFF TGTGCCAGCAGCCCCGGGACAGGACCCTACAATGAGCAGTTCTTC
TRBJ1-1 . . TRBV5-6 CASSLAPMNTEAFF TGTGCCAGCAGCTTGGCCCCGATGAACACTGAAGCTTTCTTT
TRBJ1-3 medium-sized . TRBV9 CASSVGDGNTIYF TGTGCCAGCAGCGTAGGAGACGGAAACACCATATATTTT
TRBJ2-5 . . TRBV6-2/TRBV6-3 CASSTSGETQYF TGTGCCAGCAGCACTTCTGGGGAGACCCAGTACTTC
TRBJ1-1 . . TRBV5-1 CASSGGTEAFF TGCGCCAGCAGCGGGGGCACTGAAGCTTTCTTT
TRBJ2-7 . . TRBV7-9 CASSFLGEQYF TGTGCCAGCAGCTTCCTGGGTGAGCAGTACTTC
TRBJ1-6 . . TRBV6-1 CASSELQGAPLHF TGTGCCAGCAGTGAACTACAGGGTGCACCCCTCCACTTT
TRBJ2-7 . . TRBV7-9 CASSLSTYRVHEQYF TGTGCCAGCAGCTTAAGTACATACAGGGTCCACGAGCAGTACTTC
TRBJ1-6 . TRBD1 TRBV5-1 CASSFQGARTGDSPLHF TGCGCCAGCAGCTTCCAGGGGGCCCGAACAGGTGATTCACCCCTCCACTTT
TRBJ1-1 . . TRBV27 CASSLSGTANTEAFF TGTGCCAGCAGTTTGTCCGGGACCGCGAACACTGAAGCTTTCTTT
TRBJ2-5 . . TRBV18 CASSPGTLETQYF TGTGCCAGCTCACCGGGTACCTTAGAGACCCAGTACTTC
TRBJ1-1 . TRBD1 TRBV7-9 CASSWDRGPAFF TGTGCCAGCAGCTGGGACAGGGGGCCAGCTTTCTTT
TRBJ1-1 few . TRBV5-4 CASSARDTEAFF TGTGCCAGCAGCGCCCGGGACACTGAAGCTTTCTTT
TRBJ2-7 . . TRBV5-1 CASSLGTDHIYEQYF TGCGCCAGCAGCTTGGGTACAGACCATATCTACGAGCAGTACTTC
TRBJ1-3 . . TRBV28 CASSITGNTIYF TGTGCCAGCAGTATTACCGGAAACACCATATATTTT
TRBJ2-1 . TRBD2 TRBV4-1 CASSRTSGNYNEQFF TGCGCCAGCAGCAGGACTAGCGGGAACTACAATGAGCAGTTCTTC
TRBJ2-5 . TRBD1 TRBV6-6 CASSFFTGGEETQYF TGTGCCAGCAGTTTTTTTACAGGGGGCGAGGAGACCCAGTACTTC